These 15 T cell receptor beta chains originate from one sample sequenced in a study of blood T cells in healthy people across ages. A J-beta primer mix and a sample-barcoded 5' primer were used in a second PCR of roughly 6 to 12 cycles. TCRdb called the 5' RACE reads again in MiXCR, with one record for every CDR3 protein. The sample consists of about 1.6 million distinct CDR3 sequences, 34% of them appearing once. Sequencing input: blood. These receptors originate from a woman aged 30 to 39 in good health.

The chain recombines TRBV11-2 with TRBJ2-7; 8 positions agree with TRBD2. TRBJ2-5 explains the end of the DNA better; the J call may be wrong. The CDR3 spans 16 residues. Germline V gene lookup returns CDR1 SGHAT and CDR2 FQNNGV. CDR3 protein: CASSSGSPGRGETQYF. Here the CDR3 DNA reads TGTGCCAGCAGCTCCGGCTCCCCCGGGAGGGGCGAGACCCAGTACTTC.

The V gene is TRBV10-3, the J gene TRBJ1-5; D gene uncertain. The CDR3 contains 12 residues. Germline CDR1 ENHRY, CDR2 SYGVKD. Trimming left V 4 bases short and J 7 bases short, with 8 bases between. This CDR3 reads CAISGPGQPQHF. Written as DNA, the CDR3 is TGTGCCATCAGTGGCCCGGGGCAGCCCCAGCATTTT.

This rearrangement joins TRBV20-1 to TRBJ2-1; 8 bases are shared with TRBD2. This CDR3 is 13 amino acids long. Germline V lookup: CDR1 DFQATT, CDR2 SNEGSKA (reference sequence). J was trimmed by 8 bases and V by 5 bases; bases with no gene match: 8. CDR3 coding DNA: TGCAGTGCTCCAAGCGGGAGTAGTGATGAGCAGTTCTTC. Residues: CSAPSGSSDEQFF.

A word on this clonotype: One end of the junction varies from germline; a read error may be responsible. The DNA for the CDR3 is TGTACCATCAGGACGACAGGGGTTCCCTACGAGCAGTACTTC. Protein product: CTIRTTGVPYEQYF. The gene calls are TRBV10-3 and TRBJ2-7; 8 bases are shared with TRBD1. Germline V gene sequence: CDR1 ENHRY, CDR2 SYGVKD. The CDR3 extends over 14 amino acids.

In its sample, this clonotype was seen a few times. V is TRBV6-5 and J is TRBJ2-1; 10 bases line up with TRBD2. Germline loops: CDR1 MNHEY, CDR2 SVGAGI. Losses at the gene ends were 5 bases for V and 5 bases for J; bases not matched to a gene: 6. CDR3 length equals 15 residues. The CDR3 region has the DNA TGTGCCAGCAGTACGCTAGCGGGAGTGCACAATGAGCAGTTCTTC. Its protein product is CASSTLAGVHNEQFF.

The rearrangement links TRBV7-6 to TRBJ2-5; TRBD2 matches at 10 bases. The CDR3 runs to 14 residues. The V gene end was trimmed by 5 bases and the J gene end by 4 bases; junction bases not matched to a gene: 4. CDR1 and CDR2 (germline): SGHVS, FNYEAQ. The CDR3 sequence is CASSQSGGAETQYF. The CDR3 DNA reads as TGTGCCAGCAGCCAAAGCGGGGGGGCAGAGACCCAGTACTTC.

The chain links TRBV7-9 to TRBJ1-2, with a possible D match to TRBD1 (6 bases). Germline V gives CDR1 SEHNR, CDR2 FQNEAQ (reference sequence). V lost 5 bases and J 3 bases, leaving 16 bases between the germline ends. The CDR3 is 15 amino acids. The CDR3 is CASSQKGGGDYGYTF. CDR3 sequence (DNA): TGTGCCAGCAGCCAAAAGGGAGGGGGGGACTATGGCTACACCTTC.

This rearrangement joins TRBV20-1 to TRBJ1-5; perhaps TRBD1 as D (6 bases). With 6 bases removed from V and 3 bases from J, the gap between germline ends came to 15 bases. CDR1 is DFQATT and CDR2 is SNEGSKA in the germline V gene (reference sequence). CDR3 length: 14 amino acids. The CDR3 bases are TGCAGTGCCACACAGGGAGGCCCCAATCAGCCCCAGCATTTT. Translation gives CSATQGGPNQPQHF.

The V call is TRBV12-3 or TRBV12-4, the J call TRBJ1-5, with D unresolved. The CDR3 is 12 residues long. Trimming cost V 1 base and J 6 bases, with 4 bases left between them. The CDR3 spells CASSLDAQPQHF. Written as DNA, the CDR3 is TGTGCCAGCAGTTTAGATGCTCAGCCCCAGCATTTT.

This clonotype was picked up a small number of times. The chain recombines TRBV11-2 with TRBJ2-7; D gene uncertain. Looked up from germline, CDR1 is SGHAT and CDR2 is FQNNGV. The CDR3 contains 13 residues. Trimming cost V 5 bases and J 4 bases, with 12 bases left between them. CDR3 region: CASSEGESYEQYF. As DNA, the CDR3 is TGTGCCAGCAGCGAAGGAGAGAGTTACGAGCAGTACTTC.

The chain is built from TRBV20-1 and TRBJ2-1; 9 bases agree with TRBD2. The length of the CDR3 is 17 residues. The V gene end was trimmed by 6 bases and the J gene end by 8 bases; junction bases not matched to a gene: 20. Germline loops: CDR1 DFQATT, CDR2 SNEGSKA (reference sequence). This CDR3 is CSATTIAGDFAVHEQFF. The CDR3, as DNA: TGCAGTGCGACGACTATAGCGGGGGATTTTGCGGTACATGAGCAGTTCTTC.

This chain uses TRBV7-6 with TRBJ2-1; D not certain. The CDR3 sequence is 17 residues long. Trimming removed 2 bases at V and 1 base at J, with 15 bases between. CDR1 is SGHVS and CDR2 is FNYEAQ in the germline V gene. The DNA for the CDR3 is TGTGCCAGCAGCTTACGGCCTCCGACCACATCCTACAATGAGCAGTTCTTC. Its translation: CASSLRPPTTSYNEQFF.

This clonotype was detected only a few times. The rearrangement links TRBV7-9 to TRBJ2-6; D gene uncertain. Germline loops: CDR1 SEHNR, CDR2 FQNEAQ (reference sequence). V lost 1 base, J lost 2 bases, and 6 bases lay in between. The CDR3 runs 15 residues. CDR3 in amino acids: CASSLGAAGANVLTF. The CDR3 DNA sequence: TGTGCCAGCAGCTTAGGGGCAGCTGGGGCCAACGTCCTGACTTTC.

This clonotype appeared a few times. The chain joins TRBV27 to TRBJ1-1; D is uncertain. The V gene's germline CDR1 is MNHEY and CDR2 SMNVEV (reference sequence). V lost 0 bases, J lost 1 base, and 9 bases lay in between. CDR3 length: 15 residues. DNA of the CDR3: TGTGCCAGCAGTTTATCGTTCCGCGGGAACACTGAAGCTTTCTTT. Translated: CASSLSFRGNTEAFF.

The gene calls are TRBV28 and TRBJ1-2; 8 positions match TRBD1. The V gene's germline CDR1 is MDHEN and CDR2 SYDVKM. The CDR3 sequence is 12 residues long. V was pared by 11 bases and J by 8 bases, with 10 bases of the junction left unmatched. In DNA, the CDR3 is TGTGCCTCGAGCGGACAGGGACTCGGCTACACCTTC. Translation gives CASSGQGLGYTF.